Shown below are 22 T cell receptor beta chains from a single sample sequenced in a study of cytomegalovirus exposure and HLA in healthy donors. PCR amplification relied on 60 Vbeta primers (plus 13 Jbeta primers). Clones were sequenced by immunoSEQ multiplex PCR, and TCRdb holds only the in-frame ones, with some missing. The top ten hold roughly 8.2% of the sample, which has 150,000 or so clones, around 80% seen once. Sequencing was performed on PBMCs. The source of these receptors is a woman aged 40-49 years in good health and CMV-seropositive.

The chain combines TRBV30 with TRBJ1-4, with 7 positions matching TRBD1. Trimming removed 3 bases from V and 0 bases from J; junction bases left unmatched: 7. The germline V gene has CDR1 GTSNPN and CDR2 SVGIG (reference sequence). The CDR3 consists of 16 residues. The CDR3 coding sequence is TGTGCCTGGAGCAAAGCAGGGGGGCCAACTAATGAAAAACTGTTTTTT. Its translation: CAWSKAGGPTNEKLFF.

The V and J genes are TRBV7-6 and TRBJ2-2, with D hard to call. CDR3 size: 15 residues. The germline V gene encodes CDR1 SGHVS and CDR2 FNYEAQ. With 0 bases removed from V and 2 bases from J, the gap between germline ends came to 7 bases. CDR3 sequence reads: CASSLATRNTGELFF. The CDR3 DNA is TGTGCCAGCAGCTTAGCGACTCGAAACACCGGGGAGCTGTTTTTT. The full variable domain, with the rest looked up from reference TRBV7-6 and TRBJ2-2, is GAGVSQSPRYKVTKRGQDVALRCDPISGHVSLYWYRQALGQGPEFLTYFNYEAQQDKSGLPNDRFSAERPEGSISTLTIQRTEQRDSAMYRCASSLATRNTGELFFGEGSRLTVL.

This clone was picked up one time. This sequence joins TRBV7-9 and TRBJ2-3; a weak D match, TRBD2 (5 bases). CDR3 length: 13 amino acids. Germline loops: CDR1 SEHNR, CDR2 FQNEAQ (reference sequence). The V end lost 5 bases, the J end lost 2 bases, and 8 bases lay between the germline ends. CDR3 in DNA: TGTGCCAGCAGCCCGACTACCACAGATACGCAGTATTTT. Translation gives CASSPTTTDTQYF. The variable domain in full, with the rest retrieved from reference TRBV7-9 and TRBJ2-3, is DTGVSQNPRHKITKRGQNVTFRCDPISEHNRLYWYRQTLGQGPEFLTYFQNEAQLEKSRLLSDRFSAERPKGSFSTLEIQRTEQGDSAMYLCASSPTTTDTQYFGPGTRLTVL.

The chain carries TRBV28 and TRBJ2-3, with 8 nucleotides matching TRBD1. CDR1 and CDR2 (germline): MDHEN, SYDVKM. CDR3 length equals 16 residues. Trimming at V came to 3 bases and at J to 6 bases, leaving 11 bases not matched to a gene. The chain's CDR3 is CASSLGRTGTTDTQYF. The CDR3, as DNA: TGTGCCAGCAGTTTGGGGAGGACAGGGACAACTGATACGCAGTATTTT.

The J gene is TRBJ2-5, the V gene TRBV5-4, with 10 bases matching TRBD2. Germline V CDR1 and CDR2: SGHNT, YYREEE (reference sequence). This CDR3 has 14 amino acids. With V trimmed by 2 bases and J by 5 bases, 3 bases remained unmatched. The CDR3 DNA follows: TGTGCCAGCAGCTTCGATAGCGGGAGGGAGACCCAGTACTTC. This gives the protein CASSFDSGRETQYF.

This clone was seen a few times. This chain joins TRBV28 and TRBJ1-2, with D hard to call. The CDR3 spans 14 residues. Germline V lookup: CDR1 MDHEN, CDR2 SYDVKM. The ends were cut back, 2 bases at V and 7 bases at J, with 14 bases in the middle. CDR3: CASSLKGELGGYTF. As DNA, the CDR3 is TGTGCCAGCAGTTTAAAGGGTGAACTAGGTGGCTACACCTTC.

CDR3 nucleotides: TGTGCCAGCAGCACACCTAGCGGGCAATACAATGAGCAGTTCTTC. Amino acids: CASSTPSGQYNEQFF. The V gene is TRBV28, the J gene TRBJ2-1; 8 bases agree with TRBD2. This CDR3 has 15 amino acids. The germline V gene encodes CDR1 MDHEN and CDR2 SYDVKM. V lost 6 bases, J lost 4 bases, and 8 bases stayed unmatched.

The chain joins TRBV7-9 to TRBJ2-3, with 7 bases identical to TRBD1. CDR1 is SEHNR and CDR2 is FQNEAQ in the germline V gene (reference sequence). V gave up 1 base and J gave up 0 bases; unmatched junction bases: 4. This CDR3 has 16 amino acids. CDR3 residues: CASSLDRGLSTDTQYF. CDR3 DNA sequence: TGTGCCAGCAGCTTAGACAGGGGCCTTAGCACAGATACGCAGTATTTT.

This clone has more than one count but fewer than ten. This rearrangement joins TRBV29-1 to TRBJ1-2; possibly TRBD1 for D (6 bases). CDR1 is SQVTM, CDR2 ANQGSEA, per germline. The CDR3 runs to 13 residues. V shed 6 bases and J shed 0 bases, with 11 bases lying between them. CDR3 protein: CSVRQETNYGYTF. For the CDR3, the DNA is TGCAGCGTAAGACAGGAGACTAACTATGGCTACACCTTC.

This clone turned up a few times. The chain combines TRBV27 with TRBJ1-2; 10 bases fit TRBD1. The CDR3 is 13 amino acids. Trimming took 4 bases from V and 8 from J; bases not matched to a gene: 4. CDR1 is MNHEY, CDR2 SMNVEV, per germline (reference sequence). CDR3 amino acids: CASSYGTGEGYTF. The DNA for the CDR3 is TGTGCCAGCAGTTACGGGACAGGGGAGGGCTACACCTTC.

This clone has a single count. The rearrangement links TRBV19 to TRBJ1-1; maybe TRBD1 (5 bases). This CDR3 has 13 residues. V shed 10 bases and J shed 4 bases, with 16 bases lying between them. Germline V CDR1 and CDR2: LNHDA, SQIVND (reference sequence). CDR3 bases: TGTGCCACTAGAAACTTGGGGCTCACTGAAGCTTTCTTT. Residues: CATRNLGLTEAFF.

CDR3 sequence reads: CASRRTRPNTGELFF. Written as DNA, the CDR3 is TGTGCCAGTAGAAGAACCAGGCCTAACACCGGGGAGCTGTTTTTT. The chain is built from TRBV19 and TRBJ2-2; D is ambiguous. Germline V gives CDR1 LNHDA, CDR2 SQIVND (reference sequence). The CDR3 runs 15 residues. V was pared by 6 bases and J by 2 bases, with 13 bases between. Using reference TRBV19 and TRBJ2-2 for the parts outside the CDR3, the full variable domain is DGGITQSPKYLFRKEGQNVTLSCEQNLNHDAMYWYRQDPGQGLRLIYYSQIVNDFQKGDIAEGYSVSREKKESFPLTVTSAQKNPTAFYLCASRRTRPNTGELFFGEGSRLTVL.

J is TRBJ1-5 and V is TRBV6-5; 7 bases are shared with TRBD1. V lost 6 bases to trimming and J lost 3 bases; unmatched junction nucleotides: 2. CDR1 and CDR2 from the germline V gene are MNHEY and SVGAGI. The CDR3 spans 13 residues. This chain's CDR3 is CASRTGHNQPQHF. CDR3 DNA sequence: TGTGCCAGCAGGACAGGGCACAATCAGCCCCAGCATTTT.

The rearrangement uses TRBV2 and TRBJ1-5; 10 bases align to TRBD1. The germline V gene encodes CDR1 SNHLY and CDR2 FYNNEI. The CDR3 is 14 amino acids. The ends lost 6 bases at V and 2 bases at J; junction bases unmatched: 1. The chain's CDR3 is CASRGTGGNQPQHF. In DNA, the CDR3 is TGTGCCAGCAGGGGGACAGGGGGCAATCAGCCCCAGCATTTT.

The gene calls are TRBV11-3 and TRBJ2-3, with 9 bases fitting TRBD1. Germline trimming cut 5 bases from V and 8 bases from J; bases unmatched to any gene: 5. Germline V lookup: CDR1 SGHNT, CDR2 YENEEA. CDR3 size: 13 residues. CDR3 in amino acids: CASSRDREATQYF. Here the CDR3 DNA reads TGTGCCAGCAGCCGGGACAGGGAGGCTACGCAGTATTTT.

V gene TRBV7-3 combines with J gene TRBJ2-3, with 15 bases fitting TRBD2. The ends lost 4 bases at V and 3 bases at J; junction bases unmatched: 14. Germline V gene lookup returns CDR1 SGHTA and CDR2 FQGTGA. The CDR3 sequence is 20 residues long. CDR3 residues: CASSSTPPFGTSGRTDTQYF. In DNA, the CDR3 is TGTGCCAGCAGCTCGACGCCCCCTTTCGGGACTAGCGGGAGGACAGATACGCAGTATTTT.

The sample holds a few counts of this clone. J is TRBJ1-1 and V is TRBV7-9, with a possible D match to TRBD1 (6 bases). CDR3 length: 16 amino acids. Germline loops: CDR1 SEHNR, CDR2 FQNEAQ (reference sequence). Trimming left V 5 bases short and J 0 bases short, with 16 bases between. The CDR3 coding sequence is TGTGCCAGCAGCCCAACAAGGACAGCAATGAACACTGAAGCTTTCTTT. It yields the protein CASSPTRTAMNTEAFF.

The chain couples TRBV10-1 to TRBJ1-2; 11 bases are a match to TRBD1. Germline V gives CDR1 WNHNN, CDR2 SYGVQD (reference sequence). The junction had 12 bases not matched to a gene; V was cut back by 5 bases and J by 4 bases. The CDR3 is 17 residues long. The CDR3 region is CASSPLPGTGGLYGYTF. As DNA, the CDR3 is TGCGCCAGCAGTCCCCTACCCGGGACAGGGGGTCTCTATGGCTACACCTTC.

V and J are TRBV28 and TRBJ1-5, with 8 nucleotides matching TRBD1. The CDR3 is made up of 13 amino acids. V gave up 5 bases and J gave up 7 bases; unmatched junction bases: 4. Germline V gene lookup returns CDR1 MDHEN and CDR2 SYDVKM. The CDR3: CASSQDRVQPQHF. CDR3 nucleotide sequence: TGTGCCAGCAGTCAGGACAGGGTACAGCCCCAGCATTTT.

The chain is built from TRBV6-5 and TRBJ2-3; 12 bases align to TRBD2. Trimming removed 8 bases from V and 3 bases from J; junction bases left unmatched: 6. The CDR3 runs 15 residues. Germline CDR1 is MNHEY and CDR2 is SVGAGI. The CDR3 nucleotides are TGTGCCAGCGGGACCCTAGCGGGAGGGACAGATACGCAGTATTTT. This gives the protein CASGTLAGGTDTQYF.

The CDR3 sequence: CASSLDGRVRNEQYF. CDR3 DNA: TGTGCCAGCAGCTTAGACGGGAGGGTAAGGAACGAGCAGTACTTC. The chain links TRBV7-6 to TRBJ2-7; 8 bases align to TRBD2. Germline trimming cut 1 base from V and 5 bases from J; bases unmatched to any gene: 7. Germline V lookup: CDR1 SGHVS, CDR2 FNYEAQ. CDR3 size: 15 residues.

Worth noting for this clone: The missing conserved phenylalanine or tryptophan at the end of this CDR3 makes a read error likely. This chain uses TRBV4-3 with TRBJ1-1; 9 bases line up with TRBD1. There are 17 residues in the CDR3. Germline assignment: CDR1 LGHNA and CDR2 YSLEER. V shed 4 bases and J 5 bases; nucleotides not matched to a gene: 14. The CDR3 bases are TGCGCCAGCAGCCGGAGACCGGGACAGGGAGTAATTACTGAAGCTTTCTCT. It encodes CASSRRPGQGVITEAFS.